The rows below give T cell receptor beta chains drawn from one sample of a study of shared clonotypes between healthy human individuals. TCRdb keeps only in-frame clones here, not all; method: immunoSEQ multiplex PCR. The table shows around 1,000,000 clones, with approximately 77% occurring only once. The sample taken for sequencing was memory CD4+ T cells from PBMCs. All receptors come from a man younger than 35 in good health. Some clones in this sample may be carry-over from other donors' samples. Each CDR3 is given with its conserved first and last residue. The order of the fields is CDR3 DNA, CDR3 protein, J gene, D gene, V gene, clone size. A D gene is named only where the DNA matches it firmly. The size of a clone is reported for some rows only, either as once, few or many, or as a class for expanded clones.

CDR3 DNA: TGTGCCATCAGTGAAACGGATGATAGCAATCAGCCCCAGCATTTT; CDR3 protein: CAISETDDSNQPQHF; J gene: TRBJ1-5; D gene: -; V gene: TRBV10-3; clone size: few
CDR3 DNA: TGTGCCAGCAGGCGAGACAGGGGAAGCTATGGCTACACCTTC; CDR3 protein: CASRRDRGSYGYTF; J gene: TRBJ1-2; D gene: TRBD1; V gene: TRBV6-1; clone size: -
CDR3 DNA: TGTGCCAGTAGTATAGAGGCCGGGGCCTATGGCTACACCTTC; CDR3 protein: CASSIEAGAYGYTF; J gene: TRBJ1-2; D gene: -; V gene: TRBV19; clone size: -
CDR3 DNA: TGTGCCAGCCTAACCTCTGGAAACACCATATATTTT; CDR3 protein: CASLTSGNTIYF; J gene: TRBJ1-3; D gene: -; V gene: TRBV28; clone size: -
CDR3 DNA: TGTGCCAGCAGTAAGACGAGCGATACGCAGTATTTT; CDR3 protein: CASSKTSDTQYF; J gene: TRBJ2-3; D gene: -; V gene: TRBV2; clone size: -
CDR3 DNA: TGTGCCAGCTCACCCATTGGTCCGCAAGAGACCCAGTACTTC; CDR3 protein: CASSPIGPQETQYF; J gene: TRBJ2-5; D gene: -; V gene: TRBV18; clone size: -
CDR3 DNA: TGTGCCAGCAGCTTAGCGGGGCATCAGCCCCAGCATTTT; CDR3 protein: CASSLAGHQPQHF; J gene: TRBJ1-5; D gene: -; V gene: TRBV7-9; clone size: -
CDR3 DNA: TGTGCCTGGAGTGTAGGCGAGACCCAGTACTTC; CDR3 protein: CAWSVGETQYF; J gene: TRBJ2-5; D gene: -; V gene: TRBV30; clone size: -
CDR3 DNA: TGTGCCAGCAGTAAAGGCACCCCCTACGAGCAGTACTTC; CDR3 protein: CASSKGTPYEQYF; J gene: TRBJ2-7; D gene: -; V gene: TRBV2; clone size: few
CDR3 DNA: TGCGCCAGCAGTCCCTACAAGACTTCGGTCTACGAGCAGTACTTC; CDR3 protein: CASSPYKTSVYEQYF; J gene: TRBJ2-7; D gene: -; V gene: TRBV23-1; clone size: -
CDR3 DNA: TGTGCCAGCAGTTTGATAGGGACTGCTAACTATGGCTACACCTTC; CDR3 protein: CASSLIGTANYGYTF; J gene: TRBJ1-2; D gene: -; V gene: TRBV28; clone size: -
CDR3 DNA: TGTGCCTGGAGTGTACTGGGACTTAGAATAGATACGCAGTATTTT; CDR3 protein: CAWSVLGLRIDTQYF; J gene: TRBJ2-3; D gene: -; V gene: TRBV30; clone size: once
CDR3 DNA: TGTGCCAGCAGCTTAGGCGGGAGGGCGGGAACCGGGGAGCTGTTTTTT; CDR3 protein: CASSLGGRAGTGELFF; J gene: TRBJ2-2; D gene: TRBD2; V gene: TRBV5-4; clone size: -
CDR3 DNA: TGTGCCAGCAGCCAACAGGGTTTTAGGTTCTACGAGCAGTACTTC; CDR3 protein: CASSQQGFRFYEQYF; J gene: TRBJ2-7; D gene: -; V gene: TRBV28; clone size: -
CDR3 DNA: TGTGCCAGCAGCCCCTCTTCTAGCGGGAGGGCCGGTACGCAGTATTTT; CDR3 protein: CASSPSSSGRAGTQYF; J gene: TRBJ2-3; D gene: TRBD2; V gene: TRBV11-3; clone size: -
CDR3 DNA: TGTGCCAGCAGCTTTACTCGGTGGACTGAAGCTTTCTTT; CDR3 protein: CASSFTRWTEAFF; J gene: TRBJ1-1; D gene: -; V gene: TRBV7-3; clone size: -
CDR3 DNA: TGCGCCAGCAGCCAAGCCGGGACAGGGGTCTACGAGCAGTACTTC; CDR3 protein: CASSQAGTGVYEQYF; J gene: TRBJ2-7; D gene: TRBD1; V gene: TRBV4-1; clone size: -
CDR3 DNA: TGTGCCTGGACACGGCCCAGCTCTGGAAACACCATATATTTT; CDR3 protein: CAWTRPSSGNTIYF; J gene: TRBJ1-3; D gene: -; V gene: TRBV30; clone size: -
CDR3 DNA: TGTGCCAGCAGTTACGCAGGGACGAACTATGGCTACACCTTC; CDR3 protein: CASSYAGTNYGYTF; J gene: TRBJ1-2; D gene: -; V gene: TRBV6-6; clone size: -
CDR3 DNA: TGTGCCAGCAGGCGCGGACAGCGCTACGAGCAGTACTTC; CDR3 protein: CASRRGQRYEQYF; J gene: TRBJ2-7; D gene: -; V gene: TRBV6-6; clone size: -
CDR3 DNA: TGTGCCTGGAGTGGCACAGCTCCGGGCACCGGGGAGCTGTTTTTT; CDR3 protein: CAWSGTAPGTGELFF; J gene: TRBJ2-2; D gene: -; V gene: TRBV30; clone size: few
CDR3 DNA: TGTGCCAGCAGTGAACGCGTGAACACTGAAGCTTTCTTT; CDR3 protein: CASSERVNTEAFF; J gene: TRBJ1-1; D gene: -; V gene: TRBV2; clone size: -
CDR3 DNA: TGTGCCAGCAGCGCGGGCCCGGACCAGGGTACGCAGTATTTT; CDR3 protein: CASSAGPDQGTQYF; J gene: TRBJ2-3; D gene: -; V gene: TRBV9; clone size: -
CDR3 DNA: TGTGCCAGCATCGCCGCGGGGGCCTCCTACGAGCAGTACTTC; CDR3 protein: CASIAAGASYEQYF; J gene: TRBJ2-7; D gene: -; V gene: TRBV6-1; clone size: -
CDR3 DNA: TGTGCCAGAGTGGACAGGGTCAACACCGGGGAGCTGTTTTTT; CDR3 protein: CARVDRVNTGELFF; J gene: TRBJ2-2; D gene: TRBD1; V gene: TRBV5-3; clone size: -
CDR3 DNA: TGTGCCAGCAGCGAGCAGGGGTCTACCTACGAGCAGTACTTC; CDR3 protein: CASSEQGSTYEQYF; J gene: TRBJ2-7; D gene: -; V gene: TRBV11-3; clone size: -
CDR3 DNA: TGTGCCAGCAGCGGGACTAGCGGGATGGTCGCAGATACGCAGTATTTT; CDR3 protein: CASSGTSGMVADTQYF; J gene: TRBJ2-3; D gene: TRBD2; V gene: TRBV7-9; clone size: -
CDR3 DNA: TGCAGTGCTAGAGATTTGGACACCCAGTACTTC; CDR3 protein: CSARDLDTQYF; J gene: TRBJ2-5; D gene: -; V gene: TRBV20-1; clone size: -
CDR3 DNA: TGTGCCAGTAGTATGACCCTATCCTCGTACCAAGAGACCCAGTACTTC; CDR3 protein: CASSMTLSSYQETQYF; J gene: TRBJ2-5; D gene: -; V gene: TRBV19; clone size: -
CDR3 DNA: TGTGCCAGTAGTATTCGCTCAGATACGCAGTATTTT; CDR3 protein: CASSIRSDTQYF; J gene: TRBJ2-3; D gene: -; V gene: TRBV19; clone size: -
CDR3 DNA: TGCGCCAGCAGCTTGGGCCAGGGGGGCGAGCAGTACTTC; CDR3 protein: CASSLGQGGEQYF; J gene: TRBJ2-7; D gene: -; V gene: TRBV5-1; clone size: -
CDR3 DNA: TGTGCCAGCAGCCAAGCGACAGGAACGACTAGCGGACTATACGAGCAGTACTTC; CDR3 protein: CASSQATGTTSGLYEQYF; J gene: TRBJ2-7; D gene: TRBD2; V gene: TRBV4-2; clone size: -
CDR3 DNA: TGCGCCAGCAGCTTGGGACAGGGGAGGGGAGAGACCCAGTACTTC; CDR3 protein: CASSLGQGRGETQYF; J gene: TRBJ2-5; D gene: -; V gene: TRBV5-1; clone size: -
CDR3 DNA: TGCGCCAGCAGTATATCTAGCGGGGCCGTCATGGAGCAGTACTTC; CDR3 protein: CASSISSGAVMEQYF; J gene: TRBJ2-7; D gene: TRBD2; V gene: TRBV5-1; clone size: -
CDR3 DNA: TGCGCCAGCAGCCAAGAATTAGGGTCAAGCTCCTACGAGCAGTACTTC; CDR3 protein: CASSQELGSSSYEQYF; J gene: TRBJ2-7; D gene: -; V gene: TRBV4-3; clone size: -
CDR3 DNA: TGTGCCAGCAGCTTAATTCCGGGGACAGATACGCAGTATTTT; CDR3 protein: CASSLIPGTDTQYF; J gene: TRBJ2-3; D gene: -; V gene: TRBV7-3; clone size: -
CDR3 DNA: TGTGCCAGCAGCTTAAACACCGTCGATCAGCCCCAGCATTTT; CDR3 protein: CASSLNTVDQPQHF; J gene: TRBJ1-5; D gene: -; V gene: TRBV7-9; clone size: -
CDR3 DNA: TGTGCCAGCAGCTCACAATGGAACACTGAAGCTTTCTTT; CDR3 protein: CASSSQWNTEAFF; J gene: TRBJ1-1; D gene: -; V gene: TRBV11-3; clone size: -
CDR3 DNA: TGCGCCAGCGGGGGACAGAATGTCAACACCGGGGAGCTGTTTTTT; CDR3 protein: CASGGQNVNTGELFF; J gene: TRBJ2-2; D gene: TRBD1; V gene: TRBV5-1; clone size: -
CDR3 DNA: TGTGCCAGCAGCTTGGGTACAGGGGACTCCTACGAGCAGTACTTC; CDR3 protein: CASSLGTGDSYEQYF; J gene: TRBJ2-7; D gene: TRBD1; V gene: TRBV5-6; clone size: -
CDR3 DNA: TGTGCCAGCCAGCCCGCGCGGGCTGCAGATACGCAGTATTTT; CDR3 protein: CASQPARAADTQYF; J gene: TRBJ2-3; D gene: -; V gene: TRBV11-2; clone size: -
CDR3 DNA: TGTGCCAGCAGCTTAGTATTGGGGGCTGGAGAGACCCAGTACTTC; CDR3 protein: CASSLVLGAGETQYF; J gene: TRBJ2-5; D gene: -; V gene: TRBV11-1; clone size: once
CDR3 DNA: TGTGCCAGCAGTTTCCCTGCCGATACGCAGTATTTT; CDR3 protein: CASSFPADTQYF; J gene: TRBJ2-3; D gene: -; V gene: TRBV6-1; clone size: few
CDR3 DNA: TGTGCCAGCAGTGAAGTGTGGGGCTCTGGAAACACCATATATTTT; CDR3 protein: CASSEVWGSGNTIYF; J gene: TRBJ1-3; D gene: -; V gene: TRBV2; clone size: -
CDR3 DNA: TGTGCCACCGGGTATCACACTGAAGCTTTCTTT; CDR3 protein: CATGYHTEAFF; J gene: TRBJ1-1; D gene: -; V gene: TRBV2; clone size: -
CDR3 DNA: TGCGCCAGCAGCTTGGAGGGCAGGGTAGGGGAGACCCAGTACTTC; CDR3 protein: CASSLEGRVGETQYF; J gene: TRBJ2-5; D gene: -; V gene: TRBV5-1; clone size: -
CDR3 DNA: TGTGCCAGCTTCCGGGGGAGGTCCGGGGAGCTGTTTTTT; CDR3 protein: CASFRGRSGELFF; J gene: TRBJ2-2; D gene: -; V gene: TRBV5-8; clone size: -
CDR3 DNA: TGTGCCAGCAGTGAACCGGCAGCCCCCAATCAGCCCCAGCATTTT; CDR3 protein: CASSEPAAPNQPQHF; J gene: TRBJ1-5; D gene: -; V gene: TRBV2; clone size: -
CDR3 DNA: TGTGCCAGCAGTGAAATTCTGGGATCTTGGGACCAAGAGACCCAGTACTTC; CDR3 protein: CASSEILGSWDQETQYF; J gene: TRBJ2-5; D gene: -; V gene: TRBV6-1; clone size: -
CDR3 DNA: TGCGCCAACAGTCAGGGGTTGAAAGAGACCCAGTACTTC; CDR3 protein: CANSQGLKETQYF; J gene: TRBJ2-5; D gene: -; V gene: TRBV4-3; clone size: once
CDR3 DNA: TGTGCCAGCAGTGAGTTGGGACAGGGGGCTTCCTATGGCTACACCTTC; CDR3 protein: CASSELGQGASYGYTF; J gene: TRBJ1-2; D gene: TRBD1; V gene: TRBV6-1; clone size: -
CDR3 DNA: TGTGCCAGCAGCTTGGAGTTCTACGAGCAGTACTTC; CDR3 protein: CASSLEFYEQYF; J gene: TRBJ2-7; D gene: -; V gene: TRBV7-8; clone size: once
CDR3 DNA: TGTGCCAGCAGCAAGGCAGGGAGGGGGACAGATACGCAGTATTTT; CDR3 protein: CASSKAGRGTDTQYF; J gene: TRBJ2-3; D gene: -; V gene: TRBV5-4; clone size: -